The text below deals with one T cell receptor (beta chain). The data stem from a study of blood T cell repertoires in COVID-19. Study summary: Sample material is recorded as cDNA or gDNA derived from T cells, B-cell-depleted T cells, or PBMCs.

Per germline, CDR1 ENHRY and CDR2 SYGVKD. The V and J ends lost 3 bases and 4 bases, in that order; junction bases with no gene match: 8. There are 16 residues in the CDR3. Study processing details: Reference gene primer amplification in the assay estimated nucleated cell counts. Data came from immunoSEQ multiplex PCR; TCRdb stores just in-frame clones and leaves some out. Clonal size and the V and J genes are those of that table, whereas D and trimming came from the DNA. The sample lists roughly 53,000 clones, around 80% seen once, with 14% in the top ten. The rearrangement joins TRBV10-3 to TRBJ2-5, with 10 bases lining up with TRBD2. The clonotype was recovered from a human donor in a cohort sampled during active COVID-19. The sequencing input was peripheral blood. In DNA form, the CDR3 reads TGTGCCATCAGTGACCCTAGCGGGAGAGGAGGAGAGACCCAGTACTTC. Its translation: CAISDPSGRGGETQYF.